The 26 T cell receptor beta chains listed next were all sequenced from one sample in a study of blood T cell repertoires in COVID-19. Repertoires were generated with immunoSEQ multiplex PCR, while TCRdb's copy carries only in-frame clones and drops some. The sample holds around 150,000 clones, more than 70% seen once. Sequencing was done on a sample of peripheral blood. The origin of the receptors is a man in his 60s with acute or convalescent COVID-19.

The rearrangement joins TRBV27 to TRBJ2-7; 8 positions agree with TRBD1. Germline V gives CDR1 MNHEY, CDR2 SMNVEV (reference sequence). The CDR3 is 14 amino acids. V dropped 4 bases and J dropped 2; count of bases not matched to a gene: 4. This CDR3 is CASSYGQGTYEQYF. The CDR3 region has the DNA TGTGCCAGCAGTTACGGACAGGGAACCTACGAGCAGTACTTC.

The V call is TRBV6-5, the J call TRBJ2-1; the match to TRBD2 covers 11 bases. Germline V lookup: CDR1 MNHEY, CDR2 SVGAGI. The CDR3 consists of 15 residues. Trimming took 6 bases from V and 8 from J; bases not matched to a gene: 9. Here the CDR3 reads CASRISGGGSDEQFF. For the CDR3, the DNA is TGTGCCAGCAGAATTAGCGGGGGGGGATCGGATGAGCAGTTCTTC.

The chain couples TRBV18 to TRBJ2-5; 7 nucleotides align to TRBD1. This CDR3 comprises 15 residues. Trimming took 2 bases from V and 5 from J; bases not matched to a gene: 8. CDR1 is KGHSH and CDR2 is LQKENI in the germline V gene. The CDR3 DNA sequence: TGTGCCAGCTCACCAGGAAAGGGGGCACGGGAGACCCAGTACTTC. Translating gives CASSPGKGARETQYF. Drawing the rest from reference TRBV18 and TRBJ2-5, the complete variable domain is NAGVMQNPRHLVRRRGQEARLRCSPMKGHSHVYWYRQLPEEGLKFMVYLQKENIIDESGMPKERFSAEFPKEGPSILRIQQVVRGDSAAYFCASSPGKGARETQYFGPGTRLLVL.

In nucleotides, the CDR3 is TGTGCCAGCAGCTTAGCGCCGAGGACTGAAGCTTTCTTT. Translated, it gives CASSLAPRTEAFF. The chain is built from TRBV7-8 and TRBJ1-1; the D is unclear. There are 13 residues in the CDR3. Germline lookup yields CDR1 SGHVS and CDR2 FQNEAQ. V was pared by 0 bases and J by 5 bases, with 7 bases between.

The chain couples TRBV28 to TRBJ1-3; D may be TRBD1 (6 bases). V gave up 4 bases and J gave up 4 bases, with 11 bases separating them. Germline CDR1 reads MDHEN; CDR2 reads SYDVKM. This CDR3 is 14 amino acids long. In nucleotides, the CDR3 is TGTGCCAGCAGTTCTAAAGGGGGAGGAAACACCATATATTTT. This encodes CASSSKGGGNTIYF.

V usage is TRBV11-1 and J usage is TRBJ2-3; D is undetermined. The CDR3 runs 15 residues. With 2 bases removed from V and 0 bases from J, the gap between germline ends came to 9 bases. Germline lookup yields CDR1 SGHAT and CDR2 FQDESV (reference sequence). CDR3 residues: CASSLSEQSTDTQYF. DNA for the CDR3: TGTGCCAGCAGCTTATCGGAACAGAGCACAGATACGCAGTATTTT. The whole variable domain, filled in from reference TRBV11-1 and TRBJ2-3, reads EAEVAQSPRYKITEKSQAVAFWCDPISGHATLYWYRQILGQGPELLVQFQDESVVDDSQLPKDRFSAERLKGVDSTLKIQPAELGDSAMYLCASSLSEQSTDTQYFGPGTRLTVL.

The chain couples TRBV21-1 to TRBJ2-3; TRBD1, the table's D call, lacks a check against the DNA. TRBV21-1 is termed a pseudogene. CDR3 length: 16 residues. CDR3 sequence: CASSFFRDRATDTQYF. DNA for the CDR3: TGTGCCAGCAGTTTTTTCCGGGACAGGGCCACAGATACGCAGTATTTT.

The V and J genes are TRBV5-6 and TRBJ2-7; no clear D. Between the trimmed V and J ends, which lost 3 bases and 4 bases, there was a span of 17 bases. The CDR3 has 15 residues. Germline V CDR1 and CDR2: SGHDT, YYEEEE. CDR3: CASSSRGPPAYEQYF. CDR3 DNA sequence: TGTGCCAGCAGCTCCCGCGGCCCACCCGCGTACGAGCAGTACTTC.

The chain joins TRBV24-1 to TRBJ2-1; D is perhaps TRBD2 (5 bases). The CDR3 consists of 18 residues. CDR1 and CDR2 from the germline V gene are KGHDR and SFDVKD. V was trimmed by 2 bases and J by 0 bases, leaving 16 bases between them. CDR3 amino acids: CATSDSAGVQSSYNEQFF. DNA of the CDR3: TGTGCCACCAGTGATTCCGCGGGCGTCCAAAGCTCCTACAATGAGCAGTTCTTC.

This chain connects TRBV10-2 to TRBJ2-2; 7 positions agree with TRBD1. Germline CDR1 is WSHSY and CDR2 is SAAADI. V shed 7 bases and J 6 bases; nucleotides not matched to a gene: 11. This CDR3 contains 15 residues. CDR3 region: CASTLARGRPGELFF. CDR3 nucleotide sequence: TGCGCCAGCACTCTGGCCAGGGGGAGACCCGGGGAGCTGTTTTTT.

The chain combines TRBV7-2 with TRBJ1-2, with 10 bases aligning to TRBD1. Losses at the gene ends were 5 bases for V and 6 bases for J; bases not matched to a gene: 18. The CDR3 runs 18 residues. Germline V gene sequence: CDR1 SGHTA, CDR2 FQGNSA. CDR3 sequence: CASSPTTRPGDRGHGYTF. CDR3 in DNA: TGTGCCAGCAGCCCTACGACTCGGCCCGGGGACAGGGGCCATGGCTACACCTTC.

The V call is TRBV9, the J call TRBJ2-3, with 8 nucleotides matching TRBD2. The CDR3 has 18 amino acids. Germline V gene lookup returns CDR1 SGDLS and CDR2 YYNGEE. Trimming removed 0 bases from V and 4 bases from J; junction bases left unmatched: 13. The chain's CDR3 is CASSVGRGSGVVADTQYF. CDR3 bases: TGTGCCAGCAGCGTAGGGAGGGGTAGCGGGGTCGTGGCAGATACGCAGTATTTT.

The chain links TRBV5-1 to TRBJ2-2, with D perhaps matching TRBD1 (6 bases). This CDR3 region has 14 residues. CDR1 is SGHRS and CDR2 is YFSETQ in the germline V gene. Between the trimmed V and J ends, which lost 4 bases and 8 bases, there was a span of 15 bases. Here the CDR3 reads CASSPATGYGELFF. In DNA form, the CDR3 reads TGCGCCAGCAGCCCGGCTACAGGGTATGGGGAGCTGTTTTTT.

As DNA, the CDR3 is TGTGCCAGCTCACCGGGACAGAACTATGGCTACACCTTC. Translating it yields CASSPGQNYGYTF. The gene calls are TRBV18 and TRBJ1-2; 7 nucleotides match TRBD1. The V and J ends lost 3 bases and 2 bases, in that order; junction bases with no gene match: 0. The CDR3 length is 13 residues. The germline V gene has CDR1 KGHSH and CDR2 LQKENI.

This chain joins TRBV11-2 and TRBJ1-4; tentatively, D is TRBD1 (6 bases). Germline V gives CDR1 SGHAT, CDR2 FQNNGV. There are 15 residues in the CDR3. V dropped 6 bases and J dropped 3 bases, with 14 bases sitting between them. CDR3 sequence: CASRLTGMPNEKLFF. In DNA form, the CDR3 reads TGTGCCAGCAGGTTAACAGGGATGCCTAATGAAAAACTGTTTTTT.

This rearrangement joins TRBV7-3 to TRBJ2-1, with TRBD2 matching 8 bases. The CDR3 spans 14 residues. V shed 0 bases, J shed 8 bases, and the junction held 3 bases outside the gene matches. Germline CDR1 is SGHTA and CDR2 is FQGTGA. In nucleotides, the CDR3 is TGTGCCAGCAGCTTAACGGGACTAGACCATGAGCAGTTCTTC. Its protein is CASSLTGLDHEQFF.

The CDR3 loop reads CASSPDRYNEQFF. The CDR3, as DNA: TGTGCCAGCTCACCGGACAGATACAATGAGCAGTTCTTC. This rearrangement joins TRBV18 to TRBJ2-1, with D perhaps TRBD1 (6 bases). CDR1 KGHSH and CDR2 LQKENI come from the germline V gene. V gave up 3 bases and J gave up 4 bases, with 7 bases separating them. The CDR3 spans 13 residues.

This clone has a handful of counts. The V call is TRBV6-5, the J call TRBJ1-1; 7 bases map to TRBD1. The germline V gene encodes CDR1 MNHEY and CDR2 SVGAGI. The CDR3 sequence is 14 residues long. The V segment lost 5 bases and the J segment 0 bases; nucleotides outside the gene matches: 3. The CDR3 protein is CASSRGQLNTEAFF. In DNA, the CDR3 is TGTGCCAGCAGTCGGGGACAGCTGAACACTGAAGCTTTCTTT.

This chain links TRBV5-8 with TRBJ2-2; D is unclear. Trimming stripped 3 bases from V and 4 bases from J, with 16 bases between. This CDR3 spans 16 amino acids. Looked up from germline, CDR1 is SGHTS and CDR2 is YDEGEE. The CDR3 protein is CASSSVRSLGTGELFF. The CDR3 coding sequence is TGTGCCAGCAGCTCCGTACGAAGCCTCGGCACCGGGGAGCTGTTTTTT.

The chain uses TRBV30 and TRBJ1-5, with D tentatively TRBD1 (5 bases). Trimming removed 1 base at V and 4 bases at J, with 8 bases between. The CDR3 is 13 residues long. The germline gives CDR1 GTSNPN, CDR2 SVGIG (reference sequence). CDR3 loop: CAWSETANQPQHF. The CDR3 region has the DNA TGTGCCTGGAGTGAGACAGCGAATCAGCCCCAGCATTTT.

The chain carries TRBV5-1 and TRBJ2-3; TRBD1 matches at 10 bases. Per the germline V gene, CDR1 is SGHRS and CDR2 is YFSETQ. Losses at the gene ends were 4 bases for V and 1 base for J; bases not matched to a gene: 3. The CDR3 is made up of 15 amino acids. Here the CDR3 reads CASSKGTGGTDTQYF. The CDR3, as DNA: TGCGCCAGCAGCAAAGGGACAGGGGGCACAGATACGCAGTATTTT. Filled out from reference TRBV5-1 and TRBJ2-3, the complete variable domain reads KAGVTQTPRYLIKTRGQQVTLSCSPISGHRSVSWYQQTPGQGLQFLFEYFSETQRNKGNFPGRFSGRQFSNSRSEMNVSTLELGDSALYLCASSKGTGGTDTQYFGPGTRLTVL.

V and J are TRBV29-1 and TRBJ1-1; TRBD1 matches 8 bases. J gave up 1 base and V 8 bases, and 9 bases lay outside the gene matches. Germline-derived CDR1 and CDR2 are SQVTM and ANQGSEA. This CDR3 has 14 amino acids. CDR3 in amino acids: CSFRQGTGNTEAFF. In nucleotides, the CDR3 is TGCAGCTTTCGACAGGGGACGGGGAACACTGAAGCTTTCTTT. Using reference TRBV29-1 and TRBJ1-1 for the parts outside the CDR3, the full variable domain is SAVISQKPSRDICQRGTSLTIQCQVDSQVTMMFWYRQQPGQSLTLIATANQGSEATYESGFVIDKFPISRPNLTFSTLTVSNMSPEDSSIYLCSFRQGTGNTEAFFGQGTRLTVV.

The V gene is TRBV6-5, the J gene TRBJ2-5; TRBD1 matches at 8 bases. Trimming took 6 bases from V and 5 from J; bases not matched to a gene: 11. The CDR3 has 15 residues. CDR1 is MNHEY and CDR2 is SVGAGI in the germline V gene. CDR3 DNA: TGTGCCAGCAGCCGAGGACAGGGAAGTCTTGAGACCCAGTACTTC. Translation gives CASSRGQGSLETQYF.

This chain uses TRBV7-8 with TRBJ2-7; D may be TRBD1 (6 bases). Germline V gene data show CDR1 as SGHVS and CDR2 as FQNEAQ. This CDR3 has 13 amino acids. V lost 4 bases and J 4 bases, leaving 11 bases between the germline ends. The CDR3, as DNA: TGTGCCAGCAGCTCCGGACAGTTTTACGAGCAGTACTTC. Its translation: CASSSGQFYEQYF.

Here the CDR3 reads CSGGQYNEQFF. The DNA for the CDR3 is TGCAGCGGGGGACAGTACAATGAGCAGTTCTTC. The chain recombines TRBV29-1 with TRBJ2-1; 7 bases agree with TRBD1. Germline V gene data show CDR1 as SQVTM and CDR2 as ANQGSEA. J was trimmed by 4 bases and V by 7 bases; bases with no gene match: 1. The CDR3 spans 11 residues.

This chain links TRBV12-3 or TRBV12-4 with TRBJ2-7, with a weak D call TRBD2 (5 bases). Between the trimmed V and J ends, which lost 6 bases and 7 bases, there was a span of 16 bases. The CDR3 extends over 13 amino acids. The CDR3 loop is CASSDTITGEQYF. CDR3 in DNA: TGTGCCAGCAGCGACACGATTACGGGGGAGCAGTACTTC.